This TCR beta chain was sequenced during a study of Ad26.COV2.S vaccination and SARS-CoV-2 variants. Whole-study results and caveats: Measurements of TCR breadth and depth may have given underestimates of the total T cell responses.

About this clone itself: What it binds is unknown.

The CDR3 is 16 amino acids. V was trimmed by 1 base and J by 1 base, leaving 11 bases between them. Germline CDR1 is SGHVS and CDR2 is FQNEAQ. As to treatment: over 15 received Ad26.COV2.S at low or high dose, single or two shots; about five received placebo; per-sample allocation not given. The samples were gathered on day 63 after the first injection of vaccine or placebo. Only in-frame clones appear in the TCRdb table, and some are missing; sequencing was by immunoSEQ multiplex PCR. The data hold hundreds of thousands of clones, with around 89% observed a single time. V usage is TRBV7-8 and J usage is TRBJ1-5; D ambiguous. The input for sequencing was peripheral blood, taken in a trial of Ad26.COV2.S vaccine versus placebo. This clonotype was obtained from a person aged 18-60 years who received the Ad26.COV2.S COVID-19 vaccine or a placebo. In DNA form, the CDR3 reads TGTGCCAGCAGCTTAGTGGGCGGCGAAAGCAATCAGCCCCAGCATTTT. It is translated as CASSLVGGESNQPQHF.